This T cell receptor (beta chain) was recovered during a study of beta chain features in type 1 diabetes. Study-wide results and limits: Cells with high TCR expression could be over-represented by cDNA sequencing. TCRB CDR3 length was moderately but significantly reduced in all four CD4+ subsets of Type 1 diabetes patients. Patients with type 1 diabetes carried fewer insertions and had more deletions at their VDJ junctions. Comparison showed that naive, central memory and Treg TCRB repertoires appeared more similar among patients than among healthy donors.

cDNA synthesis used the whole RNA isolate, giving expressed TCRB sequences. Produced via immunoSEQ multiplex PCR; TCRdb's table is partial and in-frame only. The data hold some 640,000 clones, with roughly 13% observed a single time. Germline CDR1 and CDR2: MDHEN and SYDVKM. J lost 5 bases, V lost 5 bases, and 8 bases had no gene match. This CDR3 region has 15 residues. As to this clone: As yet, its antigen is unknown.

Purity (above 95%) was reached by all sorted populations. This chain links TRBV28 with TRBJ2-5, with 10 bases lining up with TRBD2. This sequence was found in a man between 18 and 35 years old with type 1 diabetes. Sequenced input: naive CD4+ T cells from blood. CDR3 region: CASSPQRGGWETQYF. The DNA of the CDR3 is TGTGCCAGCAGTCCCCAGCGGGGGGGCTGGGAGACCCAGTACTTC.